Listed below are T cell receptor beta chains from one sample, sequenced in a study of OX40 agonist ivuxolimab in advanced cancers. Assay used: immunoSEQ multiplex PCR; TCRdb lists only in-frame clones, some missing. The table includes fewer than 85,000 clones, under 85% detected once. Sequences were derived from CD4+ or CD8+ T cells sorted from blood, sampled in a trial of the OX40 agonist ivuxolimab. The receptors here all came from an adult with an advanced solid tumor such as melanoma, head and neck, liver or kidney cancer. Each CDR3 is given with its conserved first and last residue. D genes are given only for firm matches. Clone sizes are given selectively: once, few, many, or a class where the clone is expanded.

v_call: TRBV5-4
j_call: TRBJ1-2
clone_size: -
d_call: -
cdr3_nt: TGTGCCAGCAGCTTGGCGGGCCCCCAAGGGAATGGCTACACCTTC
cdr3_aa: CASSLAGPQGNGYTF

v_call: TRBV7-8
j_call: TRBJ1-5
clone_size: -
d_call: -
cdr3_nt: TGTGCCAGCAGCCCCCAGAGGGGGAGTAGCAATCAGCCCCAGCATTTT
cdr3_aa: CASSPQRGSSNQPQHF

v_call: TRBV6-6
j_call: TRBJ1-1
clone_size: -
d_call: -
cdr3_nt: TGTGCCAGCAGTTACAACTCCCTGCGGGACACTGAAGCTTTCTTT
cdr3_aa: CASSYNSLRDTEAFF

v_call: TRBV6-1
j_call: TRBJ2-4
clone_size: -
d_call: TRBD1
cdr3_nt: TGTGCCAGCAGTGGAACCGGGACAGGGTCGGACATTCAGTACTTC
cdr3_aa: CASSGTGTGSDIQYF

v_call: TRBV18
j_call: TRBJ2-2
clone_size: -
d_call: TRBD1
cdr3_nt: TGTGCCAGCTCGGTGGACAGGGGTGAAACCGGGGAGCTGTTTTTT
cdr3_aa: CASSVDRGETGELFF

v_call: TRBV9
j_call: TRBJ1-2
clone_size: -
d_call: -
cdr3_nt: TGTGCCAGCAGCGAGCGGGGGGAAGGTAACTATGGCTACACCTTC
cdr3_aa: CASSERGEGNYGYTF

v_call: TRBV6-5
j_call: TRBJ2-7
clone_size: once
d_call: -
cdr3_nt: TGTGCCAGCAGTGGGGGTAGCGGAGTCTACGAGCAGTACTTC
cdr3_aa: CASSGGSGVYEQYF

v_call: TRBV11-2
j_call: TRBJ2-2
clone_size: -
d_call: TRBD2
cdr3_nt: TGTGCCAGCAGCCCGATAGCGGGGGGGAGAGCCGGGGAGCTGTTTTTT
cdr3_aa: CASSPIAGGRAGELFF

v_call: TRBV29-1
j_call: TRBJ1-2
clone_size: -
d_call: TRBD1
cdr3_nt: TGCAGCGTTGGAACCGTCCCGGGACAGGGCATAGGCTACACCTTC
cdr3_aa: CSVGTVPGQGIGYTF

v_call: TRBV7-2
j_call: TRBJ1-4
clone_size: -
d_call: TRBD1
cdr3_nt: TGTGCCAGCAGGACACAGGGGGGAGACGAAAAACTGTTTTTT
cdr3_aa: CASRTQGGDEKLFF

v_call: TRBV5-1
j_call: TRBJ2-2
clone_size: -
d_call: -
cdr3_nt: TGCGCCAGTAGGACGGGACGGACCGGGGAGCTGTTTTTT
cdr3_aa: CASRTGRTGELFF

v_call: TRBV5-1
j_call: TRBJ2-5
clone_size: -
d_call: TRBD2
cdr3_nt: TGCGCCAGCAGCTCTTATACTAGCGCTTCTGGAGAGACCCAGTACTTC
cdr3_aa: CASSSYTSASGETQYF

v_call: TRBV6-6
j_call: TRBJ1-2
clone_size: -
d_call: TRBD1
cdr3_nt: TGTGCCAGCAGTTTTGGACAGGGGAGCTATGGCTACACCTTC
cdr3_aa: CASSFGQGSYGYTF

v_call: TRBV2
j_call: TRBJ2-7
clone_size: -
d_call: -
cdr3_nt: TGTGCCAGCAGTGAAGGGGGTCCCTACGAGCAGTACTTC
cdr3_aa: CASSEGGPYEQYF

v_call: TRBV19
j_call: TRBJ1-4
clone_size: -
d_call: -
cdr3_nt: TGTGCCAGTCCCGAGGTGACAGTTAATGAAAAACTGTTTTTT
cdr3_aa: CASPEVTVNEKLFF

v_call: TRBV6-1
j_call: TRBJ1-6
clone_size: -
d_call: -
cdr3_nt: TGTGCCAGCAGTGAAGGAACGGGTCATAATTCACCCCTCCACTTT
cdr3_aa: CASSEGTGHNSPLHF

v_call: TRBV19
j_call: TRBJ1-4
clone_size: -
d_call: -
cdr3_nt: TGTGCCAGTAGTATAGGTCCGGGGAGAGATGAAAAACTGTTTTTT
cdr3_aa: CASSIGPGRDEKLFF

v_call: TRBV9
j_call: TRBJ2-3
clone_size: -
d_call: TRBD2
cdr3_nt: TGTGCCAGCAGCGTAGCCCCGACTAGCGGGAGCACAGATACGCAGTATTTT
cdr3_aa: CASSVAPTSGSTDTQYF

v_call: TRBV2
j_call: TRBJ1-4
clone_size: few
d_call: TRBD1
cdr3_nt: TGTGCCAGAGGTTATACAGGGGCAACTAATGAAAAACTGTTTTTT
cdr3_aa: CARGYTGATNEKLFF

v_call: TRBV27
j_call: TRBJ1-2
clone_size: -
d_call: TRBD1
cdr3_nt: TGTGCCAGCAGTCCGGGACAGGGAAGAGGCGGAGGCTACACCTTC
cdr3_aa: CASSPGQGRGGGYTF

v_call: TRBV10-2
j_call: TRBJ2-7
clone_size: -
d_call: TRBD1
cdr3_nt: TGCGCCAGCAGTTGGGACAGGGCGAACTACGAGCAGTACTTC
cdr3_aa: CASSWDRANYEQYF

v_call: TRBV5-1
j_call: TRBJ1-2
clone_size: few
d_call: -
cdr3_nt: TGCGCCAGCAGCTTGGGGAATTATGGCTACACCTTC
cdr3_aa: CASSLGNYGYTF

v_call: TRBV5-8
j_call: TRBJ2-3
clone_size: -
d_call: -
cdr3_nt: TGTGCCAGCAGCTTGCTTTGGGGGACCGGCACAGATACGCAGTATTTT
cdr3_aa: CASSLLWGTGTDTQYF

v_call: TRBV5-1
j_call: TRBJ2-5
clone_size: -
d_call: TRBD1
cdr3_nt: TGCGCCAGCAGCGGGGACAGGGCCACGGAGACCCAGTACTTC
cdr3_aa: CASSGDRATETQYF

v_call: TRBV5-1
j_call: TRBJ2-1
clone_size: -
d_call: TRBD2
cdr3_nt: TGCGCCAGCAGCGAAGGACTAGCGGGAGTTCATGAGCAGTTCTTC
cdr3_aa: CASSEGLAGVHEQFF

v_call: TRBV9
j_call: TRBJ1-4
clone_size: few
d_call: -
cdr3_nt: TGTGCCAGCAGCCGGACTGCGAATGAAAAACTGTTTTTT
cdr3_aa: CASSRTANEKLFF

v_call: TRBV5-1
j_call: TRBJ1-1
clone_size: once
d_call: -
cdr3_nt: TGCGCCAGCAGTAAAGGGGTCACTGAAGCTTTCTTT
cdr3_aa: CASSKGVTEAFF

v_call: TRBV7-2
j_call: TRBJ1-6
clone_size: -
d_call: -
cdr3_nt: TGTGCCAGCAGCCCGAGGGGGAATAATTCACCCCTCCACTTT
cdr3_aa: CASSPRGNNSPLHF

v_call: TRBV20-1
j_call: TRBJ1-2
clone_size: -
d_call: -
cdr3_nt: TGCAGTGCAGGACAGAACTATGGCTACACCTTC
cdr3_aa: CSAGQNYGYTF

v_call: TRBV4-3
j_call: TRBJ2-7
clone_size: -
d_call: TRBD2
cdr3_nt: TGCGCCAGCAGCCCAGGGTCTAGCGGGAGATTCTACGAGCAGTACTTC
cdr3_aa: CASSPGSSGRFYEQYF

v_call: TRBV6-5
j_call: TRBJ1-1
clone_size: once
d_call: -
cdr3_nt: TGTGCCAGCAGTTACAGAGAAGGGAATGAAGCTTTCTTT
cdr3_aa: CASSYREGNEAFF

v_call: TRBV19
j_call: TRBJ1-1
clone_size: once
d_call: -
cdr3_nt: TGTGCCAGTAGTCCCCAGGGGCGCGGGGGCACTGAAGCTTTCTTT
cdr3_aa: CASSPQGRGGTEAFF

v_call: TRBV7-9
j_call: TRBJ2-3
clone_size: -
d_call: -
cdr3_nt: TGTGCCAGCAGCTTAGTGTCAGATACGCAGTATTTT
cdr3_aa: CASSLVSDTQYF

v_call: TRBV7-7
j_call: TRBJ2-2
clone_size: few
d_call: TRBD2
cdr3_nt: TGTGCTAGCAGCGGAGGACTAGCGGGGATGGGCACCGGGGAGCTGTTTTTT
cdr3_aa: CASSGGLAGMGTGELFF

v_call: TRBV18
j_call: TRBJ2-7
clone_size: -
d_call: TRBD1
cdr3_nt: TGTGCCAGCTCACCTTCCCCCGGGACAGGGCACCACGAGCAGTACTTC
cdr3_aa: CASSPSPGTGHHEQYF

v_call: TRBV7-2
j_call: TRBJ2-1
clone_size: -
d_call: TRBD2
cdr3_nt: TGTGCCAGCAGTTCTCGGACTAGCCCCGTTATATATGAGCAGTTCTTC
cdr3_aa: CASSSRTSPVIYEQFF

v_call: TRBV7-6
j_call: TRBJ2-2
clone_size: -
d_call: TRBD2
cdr3_nt: TGTGCCAGCAGCTCGTTAGCGGGAGGGATATCCGGGGAGCTGTTTTTT
cdr3_aa: CASSSLAGGISGELFF

v_call: TRBV14
j_call: TRBJ2-7
clone_size: -
d_call: TRBD1
cdr3_nt: TGTGCCAGCGATCCATCTCCGGGACAGGGACAATACGAGCAGTACTTC
cdr3_aa: CASDPSPGQGQYEQYF

v_call: TRBV27
j_call: TRBJ2-2
clone_size: once
d_call: -
cdr3_nt: TGTGCCAGCAGTTTTGTCACCGGGGAGCTGTTTTTT
cdr3_aa: CASSFVTGELFF

v_call: TRBV7-2
j_call: TRBJ2-1
clone_size: -
d_call: TRBD2
cdr3_nt: TGTGCCAGCAGCTTAACATCCGCGACTAGCGGGATAAATGAGCAGTTCTTC
cdr3_aa: CASSLTSATSGINEQFF

v_call: TRBV4-3
j_call: TRBJ2-1
clone_size: -
d_call: -
cdr3_nt: TGCGCCAGCAGCCAAGTTTTTTATGCAGCCTACAATGAGCAGTTCTTC
cdr3_aa: CASSQVFYAAYNEQFF

v_call: TRBV5-1
j_call: TRBJ2-6
clone_size: -
d_call: -
cdr3_nt: TGCGCCAGCAGCCCGTCGGCAGGACCCTCTGGGGCCAACGTCCTGACTTTC
cdr3_aa: CASSPSAGPSGANVLTF

v_call: TRBV28
j_call: TRBJ1-2
clone_size: -
d_call: -
cdr3_nt: TGTGCCAGCAGTTGGGGGGGTGGCTACACCTTC
cdr3_aa: CASSWGGGYTF

v_call: TRBV5-4
j_call: TRBJ1-2
clone_size: -
d_call: -
cdr3_nt: TGTGCCAGCAGCCCCGGCGATGGCTACACCTTC
cdr3_aa: CASSPGDGYTF

v_call: TRBV5-1
j_call: TRBJ2-7
clone_size: -
d_call: TRBD1
cdr3_nt: TGCGCCAGCAGCTCCAGACAGGGTAGCTCCTACGAGCAGTACTTC
cdr3_aa: CASSSRQGSSYEQYF

v_call: TRBV6-1
j_call: TRBJ2-3
clone_size: once
d_call: -
cdr3_nt: TGTGCCAGCATAGAGGGGCGGGAAGATACGCAGTATTTT
cdr3_aa: CASIEGREDTQYF

v_call: TRBV30
j_call: TRBJ1-4
clone_size: -
d_call: -
cdr3_nt: TGTGCCTGGTCCCCCCGGGAGGCAACTAATGAAAAACTGTTTTTT
cdr3_aa: CAWSPREATNEKLFF

v_call: TRBV6-5
j_call: TRBJ1-2
clone_size: -
d_call: TRBD1
cdr3_nt: TGTGCCAGCAGCGTCTCCGACAGGGTGAACTATGGCTACACCTTC
cdr3_aa: CASSVSDRVNYGYTF

v_call: TRBV28
j_call: TRBJ2-7
clone_size: -
d_call: TRBD1
cdr3_nt: TGTGCCAGCAGTAATACAGGGGGTGGGTACGAGCAGTACTTC
cdr3_aa: CASSNTGGGYEQYF